This TCR beta chain derives from a study of response to subunit inactivated influenza vaccine. Study observations and caveats: After each seasonal influenza vaccination, few new T cells are recruited, the authors suggested.

As to this clonotype: What it binds is not known.

Trimming took off 6 bases at V and 1 base at J, with 11 bases between the two ends. The CDR3 is 14 amino acids. Germline CDR1 reads LNHDA; CDR2 reads SQIVND (reference sequence). MiXCR, run by TCRdb on the RT-PCR reads, gives a single entry per CDR3 protein. The repertoire holds fewer than 600,000 distinct CDR3 sequences, with less than 7.5% as singletons. V usage is TRBV19 and J usage is TRBJ2-3; D is unclear. The sequences come from PBMCs from blood, collected less than 30 months after vaccination. This TCR derives from a man aged 50 to 69 who received an inactivated influenza vaccine. In DNA, the CDR3 is TGTGCCAGTAGCCAGAACCTTGGCACAGATACGCAGTATTTT. Translating it yields CASSQNLGTDTQYF.